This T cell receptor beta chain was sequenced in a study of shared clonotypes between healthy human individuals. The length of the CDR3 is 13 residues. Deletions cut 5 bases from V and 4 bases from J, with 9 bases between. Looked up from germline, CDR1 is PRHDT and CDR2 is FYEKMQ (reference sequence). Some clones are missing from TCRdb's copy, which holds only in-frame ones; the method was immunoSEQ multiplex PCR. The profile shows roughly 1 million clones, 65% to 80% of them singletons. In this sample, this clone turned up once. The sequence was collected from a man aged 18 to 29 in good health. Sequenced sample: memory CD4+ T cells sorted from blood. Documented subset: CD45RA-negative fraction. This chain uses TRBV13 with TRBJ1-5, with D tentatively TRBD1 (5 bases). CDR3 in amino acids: CASSRGRNQPQHF. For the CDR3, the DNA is TGTGCCAGCAGCCGGGGACGGAATCAGCCCCAGCATTTT. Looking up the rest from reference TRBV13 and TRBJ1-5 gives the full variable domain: AAGVIQSPRHLIKEKRETATLKCYPIPRHDTVYWYQQGPGQDPQFLISFYEKMQSDKGSIPDRFSAQQFSDYHSELNMSSLELGDSALYFCASSRGRNQPQHFGDGTRLSIL.